Listed here are 25 T cell receptor beta chains from one sample, sequenced in a study of T cells in Graves' hyperthyroidism and ophthalmopathy. There were TCR beta CDR3 regions amplified from RNA transcripts. A first-round RT-PCR of the TCR CDR3 used the HTBI primer set. TCRdb used MiXCR to reprocess the multiplex PCR reads, holding one entry per CDR3 protein. The sample holds 350,000 to 450,000 distinct CDR3 sequences, more than 11% seen once. Sample: blood. These receptors originate from a woman aged 55-69 years with Graves' hyperthyroidism.

The chain has TRBV7-2 and TRBJ2-6; D may correspond to TRBD1 or TRBD2 (5 bases each). The CDR3 covers 15 residues. Germline loops: CDR1 SGHTA, CDR2 FQGNSA. Deletions cut 2 bases from V and 3 bases from J, with 8 bases between. CDR3 in amino acids: CASSLRGVGANVLTF. The CDR3 nucleotides read TGTGCCAGCAGCTTACGAGGGGTTGGGGCCAACGTCCTGACTTTC.

At least ten counts were recorded for this clonotype. The V call is TRBV6-5, the J call TRBJ1-2; the D is unclear. The V and J ends lost 1 base and 2 bases respectively, with 14 bases between them. CDR1 and CDR2 from the germline V gene are MNHEY and SVGAGI. The CDR3 runs to 16 residues. This chain's CDR3 is CASSYLSGRGNYGYTF. The CDR3 DNA sequence: TGTGCCAGCAGTTACTTAAGCGGGAGAGGGAACTATGGCTACACCTTC.

This clonotype has only a few counts. A much larger clone sits a single nucleotide away, making a read error possible. V is TRBV6-1 and J is TRBJ2-1; 7 nucleotides match TRBD2. V gave up 5 bases and J gave up 6 bases; unmatched junction bases: 10. Germline CDR1 and CDR2: MNHNS and SASEGT. The CDR3 is 15 residues long. CDR3 sequence reads: CASSYAAGWTNEQFF. CDR3 DNA sequence: TGTGCCAGCAGTTATGCAGCGGGATGGACCAATGAGCAGTTCTTC.

In this sample, this clonotype turned up many times. This rearrangement joins TRBV11-3 to TRBJ2-5; D unclear. The germline V and J ends were trimmed by 5 bases and 1 base, with 8 bases remaining between them. This CDR3 has 13 residues. CDR1 SGHNT and CDR2 YENEEA come from the germline V gene. CDR3 loop: CASSHGFQETQYF. CDR3 coding DNA: TGTGCCAGCAGCCACGGATTCCAAGAGACCCAGTACTTC.

The chain employs TRBV9 and TRBJ1-6; D is perhaps TRBD1 (5 bases). This CDR3 region has 13 residues. Looked up from germline, CDR1 is SGDLS and CDR2 is YYNGEE. Trimming left V 2 bases short and J 10 bases short, with 10 bases between. The CDR3 protein is CASSVEGRSPLHF. In DNA, the CDR3 is TGTGCCAGCAGCGTGGAGGGACGCTCACCCCTCCACTTT.

This clonotype was seen more than once but under ten times. A much larger clone sits a single nucleotide away, making a read error possible. The genes are TRBV30 and TRBJ1-1; D is perhaps TRBD1 (5 bases). V was clipped by 1 base and J by 10 bases, with 13 bases between them. CDR1 is GTSNPN and CDR2 is SVGIG in the germline V gene (reference sequence). CDR3 length equals 12 residues. CDR3 region: CAWSARGDVAFF. Written as DNA, the CDR3 is TGTGCCTGGAGTGCACGAGGGGACGTAGCTTTCTTT.

This clonotype was counted between two and nine times. This sequence joins TRBV6-6 and TRBJ2-1; 8 bases are shared with TRBD1. This CDR3 region has 16 residues. With V trimmed by 2 bases and J by 4 bases, 7 bases remained unmatched. Per germline, CDR1 MNHNY and CDR2 SVGAGI (reference sequence). CDR3 nucleotide sequence: TGTGCCAGCAGTTACACAGGGACAGGAAATTACAATGAGCAGTTCTTC. The encoded protein is CASSYTGTGNYNEQFF.

This clonotype appeared many times. The chain carries TRBV11-2 and TRBJ2-6; a weak D match, TRBD2 (7 bases). Trimming pared 5 bases from V and 4 bases from J, leaving 21 bases between. Germline values: CDR1 SGHAT, CDR2 FQNNGV. The CDR3 is 18 amino acids. Written as DNA, the CDR3 is TGTGCCAGCAGCCCTCTCCTGGGCGGGGGCGCGGGGGCCAACGTCCTGACTTTC. Amino acids: CASSPLLGGGAGANVLTF.

This clonotype appeared a few times. The chain combines TRBV6-1 with TRBJ2-2; 7 nucleotides match TRBD1. V trimming: 3 bases; J trimming: 3 bases; junction bases outside the gene matches: 7. The V gene's germline CDR1 is MNHNS and CDR2 SASEGT. The CDR3 spans 16 residues. The CDR3 DNA follows: TGTGCCAGCAGTGAGAGGACAGGCTCAGACACCGGGGAGCTGTTTTTT. Its protein product is CASSERTGSDTGELFF.

This clonotype appeared a few times. The genes are TRBV27 and TRBJ1-6; 7 bases are a match to TRBD1. V lost 7 bases to trimming and J lost 8 bases; unmatched junction nucleotides: 8. The CDR3 contains 14 residues. Germline V CDR1 and CDR2: MNHEY, SMNVEV (reference sequence). The CDR3 region has the DNA TGTGCCAGCACTGAACAGGGGCTGGATTCACCCCTCCACTTT. Translating it yields CASTEQGLDSPLHF.

This clonotype appeared many times. The chain uses TRBV10-1 and TRBJ2-6; 7 nucleotides agree with TRBD1. The CDR3 has 15 residues. The V segment lost 5 bases and the J segment 0 bases; nucleotides outside the gene matches: 1. Germline V CDR1 and CDR2: WNHNN, SYGVQD (reference sequence). The CDR3 region is CASSPGGSGANVLTF. CDR3 DNA: TGCGCCAGCAGTCCAGGGGGCTCTGGGGCCAACGTCCTGACTTTC.

This clonotype appeared many times. The chain links TRBV6-1 to TRBJ2-7; 8 bases align to TRBD2. The V gene's germline CDR1 is MNHNS and CDR2 SASEGT. CDR3 length: 13 residues. Losses at the gene ends were 5 bases for V and 6 bases for J; bases not matched to a gene: 6. The CDR3 coding sequence is TGTGCCAGCAGTTGGGAGCGGGAGCTCGAGCAGTACTTC. Translating gives CASSWERELEQYF.

This clonotype was picked up many times. The gene calls are TRBV20-1 and TRBJ1-1; D is ambiguous. The V gene lost 3 bases and the J gene lost 7 bases, with 9 bases spanning the gap. Germline V lookup: CDR1 DFQATT, CDR2 SNEGSKA (reference sequence). The CDR3 sequence is 11 residues long. The CDR3: CSASSFREAFF. The CDR3 bases are TGCAGTGCTAGTTCTTTTCGTGAAGCTTTCTTT.

CDR3 coding DNA: TGTGCCAGCAGTTACGTGGGTCCGAACAATGAGCAGTACTTC. Amino acid sequence: CASSYVGPNNEQYF. The genes are TRBV6-5 and TRBJ2-1; no clear D. The better agreement between TRBJ2-7 and the DNA end casts doubt on the J call. Germline V gene sequence: CDR1 MNHEY, CDR2 SVGAGI. The CDR3 runs to 14 residues.

This rearrangement joins TRBV6-1 to TRBJ1-6; tentatively, D is TRBD1 (6 bases). Trimming removed 5 bases at V and 14 bases at J, with 19 bases between. From germline, CDR1 is MNHNS and CDR2 SASEGT. This CDR3 is built from 14 residues. DNA of the CDR3: TGTGCCAGCAGTTCCGGGGACAAGGGCATCACCCTCCACTTT. This sequence encodes CASSSGDKGITLHF.

This clonotype was recorded many times. The CDR3 protein is CASSRQTNTEAFF. CDR3 DNA sequence: TGTGCCAGCAGCCGACAGACGAACACTGAAGCTTTCTTT. The V call is TRBV3-1, the J call TRBJ1-1; TRBD1 is a possible D gene (5 bases). With 4 bases removed from V and 1 base from J, the gap between germline ends came to 7 bases. The germline gives CDR1 LGHDT, CDR2 YNNKEL (reference sequence). CDR3 size: 13 residues.

In its sample, this clonotype was seen a few times. The chain is built from TRBV12-3 or TRBV12-4 and TRBJ2-1; either TRBD1 or TRBD2 may fit D (5 bases each). Trimming cost V 6 bases and J 7 bases, with 10 bases left between them. The CDR3 has 12 amino acids. The CDR3 here is CASRGPGNEQFF. In DNA form, the CDR3 reads TGTGCCAGCAGGGGACCGGGGAATGAGCAGTTCTTC.

This clonotype was seen repeatedly, ten times or more. The chain couples TRBV29-1 to TRBJ2-3; 7 positions match TRBD2. This CDR3 has 16 amino acids. The junction had 9 bases not matched to a gene; V was cut back by 2 bases and J by 1 base. CDR1 and CDR2 from the germline V gene are SQVTM and ANQGSEA. The CDR3 spells CSVERGLHGGTDTQYF. The CDR3 nucleotides read TGCAGCGTTGAAAGGGGACTACATGGGGGCACAGATACGCAGTATTTT.

The chain recombines TRBV6-1 with TRBJ1-1; maybe TRBD1 (5 bases). This CDR3 has 13 amino acids. Trimming left V 11 bases short and J 0 bases short, with 13 bases between. CDR1 MNHNS and CDR2 SASEGT come from the germline V gene. The CDR3 DNA sequence: TGTGCCTCCTGGGGGTTTATGAACACTGAAGCTTTCTTT. Translation gives CASWGFMNTEAFF.

This clonotype has more than one count but fewer than ten. The rearrangement joins TRBV7-8 to TRBJ2-2, with 9 bases aligning to TRBD2. The CDR3 runs 17 residues. Germline CDR1 is SGHVS and CDR2 is FQNEAQ. Losses at the gene ends were 4 bases for V and 6 bases for J; bases not matched to a gene: 12. The DNA of the CDR3 is TGTGCCAGCAGCTCCAGGGCCCTAGCGGGACTGGCCGGGGAGCTGTTTTTT. This codes for CASSSRALAGLAGELFF. Drawing the rest from reference TRBV7-8 and TRBJ2-2, the complete variable domain is GAGVSQSPRYKVAKRGQDVALRCDPISGHVSLFWYQQALGQGPEFLTYFQNEAQLDKSGLPSDRFFAERPEGSVSTLKIQRTQQEDSAVYLCASSSRALAGLAGELFFGEGSRLTVL.

Comments on this clonotype: Given a much more abundant clone one base away, this may be a read error. The chain employs TRBV30 and TRBJ1-1; possibly TRBD1 for D (6 bases). The CDR3 covers 14 residues. Germline CDR1 and CDR2: GTSNPN and SVGIG (reference sequence). V was pared by 5 bases and J by 4 bases, with 17 bases between. As DNA, the CDR3 is TGTGCCTGGTGGAGGGGGGGCGGACTCACTGAAGCTTTCTTT. Protein: CAWWRGGGLTEAFF.

This clonotype was seen a handful of times. The chain combines TRBV5-1 with TRBJ1-6, with TRBD1 identical over 11 bases. Germline values: CDR1 SGHRS, CDR2 YFSETQ. This CDR3 contains 16 residues. The V segment lost 0 bases and the J segment 9 bases; nucleotides outside the gene matches: 5. This CDR3 reads CASSLAWDRGFSPLHF. The CDR3 bases are TGCGCCAGCAGCTTGGCCTGGGACAGGGGGTTTTCACCCCTCCACTTT.

Only one count was recorded for this clonotype. The chain joins TRBV7-2 to TRBJ2-3; D possibly uses TRBD1 or TRBD2 (5 bases each). This CDR3 region has 15 residues. V gave up 5 bases and J gave up 5 bases, with 17 bases separating them. Germline V gene sequence: CDR1 SGHTA, CDR2 FQGNSA. CDR3 protein: CASSPDPGAGDTQYF. The CDR3 DNA is TGTGCCAGCAGCCCGGATCCCGGGGCGGGAGATACGCAGTATTTT. Variable domain in full (rest from reference TRBV7-2 and TRBJ2-3): GAGVSQSPSNKVTEKGKDVELRCDPISGHTALYWYRQSLGQGLEFLIYFQGNSAPDKSGLPSDRFSAERTGGSVSTLTIQRTQQEDSAVYLCASSPDPGAGDTQYFGPGTRLTVL.

In regard to this clonotype: A much larger clone lies a single base off, so this may be a read error. The chain joins TRBV6-2 or TRBV6-3 to TRBJ2-1; D unclear. The CDR3 runs 14 residues. Trimming stripped 5 bases from V and 6 bases from J, with 14 bases between. Germline V gives CDR1 MNHEY, CDR2 SVGEGT. CDR3: CASSESVTVNEQFF. The CDR3 coding sequence is TGTGCCAGCAGTGAGTCGGTTACAGTCAATGAGCAGTTCTTC.

In this sample, this clonotype turned up many times. This chain connects TRBV27 to TRBJ2-1, with 8 nucleotides matching TRBD1. The germline CDR1 and CDR2 sequences are MNHEY and SMNVEV (reference sequence). CDR3 length equals 15 residues. The V segment lost 6 bases and the J segment 4 bases; nucleotides outside the gene matches: 8. Written as DNA, the CDR3 is TGTGCCAGCAGCCCTGGGGACAGGCGGTACAATGAGCAGTTCTTC. This translates into CASSPGDRRYNEQFF.